This paragraph reports one TCR beta chain. These data originate in a study of blood T cell repertoires in COVID-19. Study-level information: COVID-19 samples collected from the United States, Italy and Spain covered acute and convalescent phases.

Original data processing: Reference gene primers were amplified, and this amplification served to estimate nucleated cell counts. The method was immunoSEQ multiplex PCR; TCRdb's version includes in-frame clones alone and lacks a portion of them. That table supplies the V and J calls and clone size; D and trimming were determined from the DNA. The sample includes hundreds of thousands of clones, around 87% seen only once; the top ten take under 6.5%. The trim removed 2 bases at V and 8 bases at J, leaving 16 bases unmatched. Germline CDR1 reads MNHNS; CDR2 reads SASEGT. The CDR3 runs to 20 residues. The age range of participants was about 18 to 89 years, with residence in about two dozen US areas.

The sequencing sample was made of PBMCs or T cells enriched from blood (not recorded which). The receptor comes from a woman aged 30 to 39 with acute COVID-19. The chain links TRBV6-1 to TRBJ2-1; 15 bases line up with TRBD2. CDR3 DNA sequence: TGTGCCAGCAGTGAAACCGAAGCTGTGGGACTAGCGGGGGGTATGGATGAGCAGTTCTTC. Its translation is CASSETEAVGLAGGMDEQFF.